The 19 T cell receptor beta chains reported below all come from one sample, sequenced in a study of cytomegalovirus exposure and HLA in healthy donors. PCR was performed using 60 Vbeta and 13 Jbeta primers. TCRdb keeps only in-frame clones here, not all; method: immunoSEQ multiplex PCR. The repertoire has about 150,000 clones, about three quarters of them found once; the top ten carry about 1.5%. Material: PBMCs. The source is a woman aged 25 to 39 in good health and CMV-seropositive.

The rearrangement links TRBV30 to TRBJ2-7, with D unresolved. CDR1 and CDR2 from the germline V gene are GTSNPN and SVGIG (reference sequence). The CDR3 extends over 11 amino acids. Trimming removed 5 bases at V and 0 bases at J, with 5 bases between. The CDR3 DNA reads TGTGCCTGGGCAGTCTCCTACGAGCAGTACTTC. This encodes CAWAVSYEQYF.

This clone was detected only a few times. The rearrangement joins TRBV28 to TRBJ2-5, with D perhaps TRBD2 (5 bases). Per germline, CDR1 MDHEN and CDR2 SYDVKM. V shed 6 bases and J shed 1 base, with 15 bases lying between them. The CDR3 spans 15 residues. In DNA, the CDR3 is TGTGCCAGCAGCCGCCTGGTGGCGGGCCAAGAGACCCAGTACTTC. Protein: CASSRLVAGQETQYF. Complete variable domain (other parts from reference TRBV28 and TRBJ2-5): DVKVTQSSRYLVKRTGEKVFLECVQDMDHENMFWYRQDPGLGLRLIYFSYDVKMKEKGDIPEGYSVSREKKERFSLILESASTNQTSMYLCASSRLVAGQETQYFGPGTRLLVL.

The chain joins TRBV11-3 to TRBJ2-7; 12 nucleotides line up with TRBD1. Per the germline V gene, CDR1 is SGHNT and CDR2 is YENEEA. This CDR3 has 17 amino acids. After removal of 5 bases from V and 1 base from J, the junction contained 9 bases not matched to a gene. The CDR3 here is CASSTGTGGLKSYEQYF. The CDR3 region has the DNA TGTGCCAGCAGCACCGGGACAGGGGGCTTGAAGTCCTACGAGCAGTACTTC.

CDR3 nucleotides: TGCGCCAGCAGCCCACGACAGGGGCGCTCTGGAAACACCATATATTTT. Amino acid sequence: CASSPRQGRSGNTIYF. The J gene is TRBJ1-3, the V gene TRBV4-3; 8 bases agree with TRBD1. The CDR3 is made up of 16 amino acids. Germline loops: CDR1 LGHNA, CDR2 YSLEER. V gave up 4 bases and J gave up 0 bases; unmatched junction bases: 5.

The V and J genes are TRBV30 and TRBJ1-1, with D perhaps matching TRBD1 (6 bases). This CDR3 has 12 amino acids. Trimming removed 6 bases at V and 6 bases at J, with 14 bases between. Per the germline V gene, CDR1 is GTSNPN and CDR2 is SVGIG (reference sequence). Here the CDR3 reads CACYQGRAEAFF. Written as DNA, the CDR3 is TGTGCCTGTTATCAGGGGAGGGCTGAAGCTTTCTTT. Drawing the rest from reference TRBV30 and TRBJ1-1, the complete variable domain is SQTIHQWPATLVQPVGSPLSLECTVEGTSNPNLYWYRQAAGRGLQLLFYSVGIGQISSEVPQNLSASRPQDRQFILSSKKLLLSDSGFYLCACYQGRAEAFFGQGTRLTVV.

V usage is TRBV6-5 and J usage is TRBJ1-1; 8 nucleotides line up with TRBD1. This CDR3 is built from 15 residues. Looked up from germline, CDR1 is MNHEY and CDR2 is SVGAGI. V lost 6 bases, J lost 1 base, and 7 bases stayed unmatched. CDR3 nucleotides: TGTGCCAGCAGGCCCAGGACAGGGAAGAACACTGAAGCTTTCTTT. It encodes CASRPRTGKNTEAFF.

The J gene is TRBJ2-3, the V gene TRBV15; D may be TRBD2 (5 bases). The V gene's germline CDR1 is LNHNV and CDR2 YYDKDF (reference sequence). V was pared by 5 bases and J by 5 bases, with 14 bases between. The CDR3 loop spans 14 amino acids. CDR3 in DNA: TGTGCCACCAGCCCCGGGCTAGCAAGAGATACGCAGTATTTT. Translated, it gives CATSPGLARDTQYF.

This chain links TRBV23-1 with TRBJ2-3; possibly TRBD1 for D (5 bases). TRBV23-1 is reported as an ORF; its role is uncertain. The CDR3 sequence is 16 residues long. V was trimmed by 0 bases and J by 1 base, leaving 11 bases between them. The CDR3 DNA follows: TGCGCCAGCAGTCAATCCCCAGGGATGGGCACAGATACGCAGTATTTT. This sequence encodes CASSQSPGMGTDTQYF.

This chain links TRBV9 with TRBJ2-5, with a possible D match to TRBD2 (6 bases). The V end lost 0 bases, the J end lost 5 bases, and 14 bases lay between the germline ends. This CDR3 has 15 amino acids. Germline CDR1 SGDLS, CDR2 YYNGEE. CDR3 in DNA: TGTGCCAGCAGCGTAGATCCGGGAGCTGGGGAGACCCAGTACTTC. Its protein product is CASSVDPGAGETQYF.

Only one count was recorded for this clone. The J gene is TRBJ1-2, the V gene TRBV30; TRBD1 might be the D (5 bases). The CDR3 is 14 amino acids. Per the germline V gene, CDR1 is GTSNPN and CDR2 is SVGIG (reference sequence). Trimming pared 1 base from V and 4 bases from J, leaving 13 bases between. Here the CDR3 reads CAWSGEGLSYGYTF. The CDR3 DNA reads as TGTGCCTGGAGTGGGGAGGGACTTAGCTATGGCTACACCTTC.

The chain joins TRBV7-7 to TRBJ2-5, with unresolved D. This CDR3 is built from 14 residues. Germline V lookup: CDR1 SSHAT, CDR2 FNYEAQ (reference sequence). V was clipped by 5 bases and J by 1 base, with 11 bases between them. The CDR3 loop is CASSPPGGQETQYF. CDR3 nucleotide sequence: TGTGCCAGCAGCCCCCCGGGTGGCCAAGAGACCCAGTACTTC.

The chain uses TRBV5-6 and TRBJ2-3; 8 nucleotides match TRBD1. CDR3 length: 15 residues. Unmatched junction bases numbered 6, after V lost 2 bases and J lost 4 bases. CDR1 SGHDT and CDR2 YYEEEE come from the germline V gene. The CDR3 sequence is CASSFQGAWADTQYF. CDR3 DNA: TGTGCCAGCAGCTTCCAGGGGGCTTGGGCAGATACGCAGTATTTT.

V and J are TRBV10-1 and TRBJ1-1; D is ambiguous. The CDR3 is 13 residues long. Trimming took 0 bases from V and 4 from J, leaving 6 bases between them. Germline-derived CDR1 and CDR2 are WNHNN and SYGVQD (reference sequence). As DNA, the CDR3 is TGCGCCAGCAGTGAGTCCCCGGGCACTGAAGCTTTCTTT. Translated: CASSESPGTEAFF.

The chain combines TRBV14 with TRBJ2-5; D remains unclear. The CDR3 has 14 amino acids. The V gene's germline CDR1 is SGHDN and CDR2 FVKESK. Trimming stripped 0 bases from V and 7 bases from J, with 12 bases between. The CDR3 region is CASSQDTGFGTQYF. The CDR3 bases are TGTGCCAGCAGCCAAGATACCGGTTTCGGGACCCAGTACTTC.

The chain employs TRBV27 and TRBJ2-4; 11 bases are a match to TRBD1. The CDR3 extends over 16 amino acids. Germline-derived CDR1 and CDR2 are MNHEY and SMNVEV (reference sequence). After removal of 4 bases from V and 2 bases from J, the junction contained 4 bases not matched to a gene. The CDR3 bases are TGTGCCAGCAGTTCATGGGACAGGGGGTCCAAAAACATTCAGTACTTC. Translated: CASSSWDRGSKNIQYF.

The rearrangement links TRBV7-2 to TRBJ2-5; D perhaps matches TRBD2 (6 bases). CDR3 size: 13 residues. Germline CDR1 is SGHTA and CDR2 is FQGNSA. V was shortened by 1 base and J by 4 bases, with 7 bases between the two germline ends. DNA for the CDR3: TGTGCCAGCAGCTTAGGGACTATAGAGACCCAGTACTTC. This gives the protein CASSLGTIETQYF.

This clone showed up just a few times. This chain links TRBV7-8 with TRBJ2-2; no reliable D call. The V end lost 0 bases, the J end lost 5 bases, and 16 bases lay between the germline ends. The CDR3 covers 17 residues. Germline V lookup: CDR1 SGHVS, CDR2 FQNEAQ. In nucleotides, the CDR3 is TGTGCCAGCAGCTTAGCTTCCGGGTTCGACCCTACCGGGGAGCTGTTTTTT. Its translation is CASSLASGFDPTGELFF. The full variable domain, in which reference TRBV7-8 and TRBJ2-2 provide the parts outside the CDR3, is GAGVSQSPRYKVAKRGQDVALRCDPISGHVSLFWYQQALGQGPEFLTYFQNEAQLDKSGLPSDRFFAERPEGSVSTLKIQRTQQEDSAVYLCASSLASGFDPTGELFFGEGSRLTVL.

The chain's CDR3 is CASSLAAGASAFF. CDR3 nucleotides: TGTGCCAGCAGCTTAGCGGCGGGGGCGTCAGCTTTCTTT. The chain carries TRBV7-2 and TRBJ1-1, with D tentatively TRBD1 (6 bases). Trimming took off 0 bases at V and 10 bases at J, with 12 bases between the two ends. CDR1 and CDR2 (germline): SGHTA, FQGNSA. The CDR3 runs 13 residues. The whole variable domain, filled in from reference TRBV7-2 and TRBJ1-1, reads GAGVSQSPSNKVTEKGKDVELRCDPISGHTALYWYRQSLGQGLEFLIYFQGNSAPDKSGLPSDRFSAERTGGSVSTLTIQRTQQEDSAVYLCASSLAAGASAFFGQGTRLTVV.

J is TRBJ1-2 and V is TRBV6-5; D may be TRBD1 (5 bases). Germline V CDR1 and CDR2: MNHEY, SVGAGI. V lost 7 bases, J lost 7 bases, and 19 bases lay in between. This CDR3 has 14 amino acids. The CDR3 DNA reads TGTGCCAGCAAGGGTCAGGGCGGTCTAGGTGGCTACACCTTC. This gives the protein CASKGQGGLGGYTF.